This T cell receptor beta chain is drawn from a study of cytomegalovirus exposure and HLA in healthy donors. Study in general: The Caucasian-associated ancestry cluster contained approximately 81% of the approximately 410 genotyped donors.

PCR used 60 Vbeta primers and 13 Jbeta primers. Assay used: immunoSEQ multiplex PCR; TCRdb lists only in-frame clones, some missing. The listing contains about 33,000 clones. With respect to this clone: The antigen remains undetermined.

The germline V and J ends were trimmed by 5 bases and 4 bases, with 12 bases remaining between them. The germline V gene encodes CDR1 MDHEN and CDR2 SYDVKM. CDR3 length: 13 amino acids. Whole-study results and caveats: Several of the most significant clusters appeared linked to common viral pathogens, based on a later analysis. About 87% or about 30% of the time was how often most TCR beta V segments were productive, according to an earlier analysis.

Sequencing was performed on PBMCs. The chain is built from TRBV28 and TRBJ2-7, with D uncertain. This sequence was found in a man in his forties or fifties in good health and CMV-seronegative. This CDR3 reads CASSVPRVYEQYF. The CDR3 nucleotides read TGTGCCAGCAGTGTACCCCGGGTTTACGAGCAGTACTTC.